These T cell receptor beta chains were read from a single sample in a study of T cell responses to AZD1222 COVID-19 vaccine. Measured with immunoSEQ multiplex PCR; TCRdb has only the in-frame clones, and not every one. The sample has roughly 140,000 clones, approximately 94% seen once. Material: peripheral blood, obtained on day 0 of AZD1222 vaccination. The receptors here all came from an adult in good health. CDR3s include the opening cysteine and the closing phenylalanine or tryptophan. D genes are given only for firm matches. Size is omitted from some rows. Given values are once, few, many or a class for expanded clones.

v_gene	d_gene	j_gene	abundance	CDR3aa	CDR3nt
TRBV15	NA	TRBJ1-2	once	CATSRGEGSHYGYTF	TGTGCCACCAGCAGAGGGGAAGGGAGTCACTATGGCTACACCTTC
TRBV20-1	NA	TRBJ1-2	NA	CSAVINYGYTF	TGCAGTGCGGTGATTAACTATGGCTACACCTTC
TRBV5-6	NA	TRBJ1-5	NA	CASSLGRDNQPQHF	TGTGCCAGCAGCTTGGGCAGGGACAATCAGCCCCAGCATTTT
TRBV18	NA	TRBJ1-1	NA	CASSGTLDTEAFF	TGTGCCAGCTCAGGGACACTAGACACTGAAGCTTTCTTT
TRBV5-1	NA	TRBJ1-1	NA	CASSFLGGRDTEAFF	TGCGCCAGCAGCTTCTTGGGGGGGCGCGACACTGAAGCTTTCTTT
TRBV5-1	NA	TRBJ2-3	once	CASSPGRTDTQYF	TGCGCCAGCAGCCCAGGCCGCACAGATACGCAGTATTTT
TRBV4-3	NA	TRBJ1-2	NA	CASSQVLAPNYGYTF	TGCGCCAGCAGCCAAGTCCTCGCACCGAACTATGGCTACACCTTC
TRBV2	NA	TRBJ1-1	NA	CASSESVETEAFF	TGTGCCAGCAGTGAATCGGTGGAGACTGAAGCTTTCTTT
TRBV7-2	TRBD2	TRBJ2-3	NA	CASATGTSGRSLTDTQYF	TGTGCCAGCGCCACGGGAACTAGCGGGAGGTCGTTGACAGATACGCAGTATTTT
TRBV5-8	TRBD2	TRBJ2-3	NA	CASSYGRATDTQYF	TGTGCCAGCAGCTACGGGAGGGCGACAGATACGCAGTATTTT
TRBV15	NA	TRBJ1-5	few	CAASEGPNQPQHF	TGTGCCGCAAGCGAAGGGCCAAATCAGCCCCAGCATTTT
TRBV29-1	TRBD2	TRBJ2-1	NA	CSVAGGRPEYNEQFF	TGCAGCGTTGCGGGGGGAAGGCCAGAATACAATGAGCAGTTCTTC
TRBV5-1	TRBD1	TRBJ1-2	NA	CASSLQDRDGYTF	TGCGCCAGCAGCTTGCAGGACAGGGATGGCTACACCTTC
TRBV3-1/TRBV3-2	TRBD1	TRBJ2-3	NA	CASSQDLGQGGGTQYF	TGTGCCAGCAGCCAAGATTTGGGACAGGGGGGAGGTACGCAGTATTTT
TRBV19	NA	TRBJ2-7	NA	CASSIVAVTTGSYEQYF	TGTGCCAGTAGTATAGTGGCAGTCACGACCGGATCCTACGAGCAGTACTTC
TRBV5-1	NA	TRBJ2-3	NA	CASSLTRGNTDTQYF	TGCGCCAGCAGCTTAACCCGGGGGAACACAGATACGCAGTATTTT
TRBV12-5	NA	TRBJ1-2	once	CASGLVRIGHLRDGYTF	TGTGCTAGTGGTTTGGTACGGATAGGACACCTGAGGGATGGCTACACCTTC
TRBV29-1	TRBD1	TRBJ1-2	NA	CSGGTGGSGYGYTF	TGCAGCGGGGGGACAGGGGGATCTGGCTATGGCTACACCTTC
TRBV18	NA	TRBJ2-1	NA	CASSPGATTYNEQFF	TGTGCCAGCTCACCAGGGGCGACTACCTACAATGAGCAGTTCTTC
TRBV4-3	TRBD1	TRBJ1-2	once	CASSQDRFAGQGYGYTF	TGCGCCAGCAGCCAAGATCGATTCGCGGGACAGGGCTATGGCTACACCTTC
TRBV7-2	NA	TRBJ1-2	NA	CASSGGPGVGYGYTF	TGTGCCAGCAGCGGGGGTCCGGGCGTCGGCTATGGCTACACCTTC
TRBV5-5	TRBD1	TRBJ2-1	NA	CASSFGQGVDNEQFF	TGTGCCAGCAGCTTCGGACAGGGGGTGGACAATGAGCAGTTCTTC
TRBV7-2	NA	TRBJ1-1	NA	CASSLSGVGPEAFF	TGTGCCAGCAGCTTATCCGGGGTTGGCCCTGAAGCTTTCTTT
TRBV6-6	NA	TRBJ1-3	NA	CASSPSIPSGNTIYF	TGTGCCAGCAGCCCCAGTATCCCCTCTGGAAACACCATATATTTT
TRBV6-5	NA	TRBJ1-1	NA	CASRRTNTEAFF	TGTGCCAGCAGGCGGACGAACACTGAAGCTTTCTTT
TRBV3-1/TRBV3-2	TRBD2	TRBJ2-1	NA	CASSQALAGGYNEQFF	TGTGCCAGCAGCCAAGCCCTAGCGGGGGGGTACAATGAGCAGTTCTTC
TRBV10-3	NA	TRBJ1-1	NA	CAISESTLDSEAFF	TGTGCCATCAGTGAGTCCACCTTAGACAGTGAAGCTTTCTTT
TRBV11-3	NA	TRBJ2-3	NA	CASSLSGPGPTDTQYF	TGTGCCAGCAGCTTAAGCGGGCCAGGGCCTACAGATACGCAGTATTTT
TRBV6-5	TRBD1	TRBJ2-1	NA	CASSPGQGSGEQFF	TGTGCCAGCAGTCCGGGACAGGGGAGCGGTGAGCAGTTCTTC
TRBV10-2	TRBD1	TRBJ1-1	NA	CASREGQVGYPEAFF	TGCGCCAGCAGGGAGGGACAGGTTGGGTACCCTGAAGCTTTCTTT
TRBV9	TRBD2	TRBJ2-1	NA	CASSVAPTSGGAGEQFF	TGTGCCAGCAGCGTAGCCCCGACTAGCGGGGGGGCAGGTGAGCAGTTCTTC
TRBV27	TRBD2	TRBJ2-7	NA	CASSSGGLAGGPLRSYEQYF	TGTGCCAGCAGTTCGGGAGGACTAGCGGGAGGGCCCTTACGCTCCTACGAGCAGTACTTC
TRBV7-8	NA	TRBJ2-2	NA	CASSFPPRGTGELFF	TGTGCCAGCAGCTTTCCCCCACGGGGCACCGGGGAGCTGTTTTTT
TRBV12-5	NA	TRBJ1-1	NA	CASGRQPDITEAFF	TGTGCTAGTGGGAGGCAGCCCGATATCACTGAAGCTTTCTTT
TRBV2	NA	TRBJ1-2	NA	CASIRFGLGYGYTF	TGTGCCAGCATCCGTTTTGGGCTGGGATATGGCTACACCTTC
TRBV5-1	TRBD1	TRBJ2-7	NA	CASSLTLTGSNSYEQYF	TGCGCCAGCAGCTTGACCTTGACAGGGTCTAACTCCTACGAGCAGTACTTC
TRBV4-3	NA	TRBJ2-1	NA	CASSTGEGGYNEQFF	TGCGCCAGCAGCACAGGAGAGGGGGGGTACAATGAGCAGTTCTTC
TRBV7-2	NA	TRBJ1-5	NA	CASSLNGPGGEPQHF	TGTGCCAGCAGCCTGAACGGGCCGGGGGGAGAGCCCCAGCATTTT
TRBV4-3	NA	TRBJ1-2	NA	CASSQGLGDWGYTF	TGCGCCAGCAGCCAAGGGTTAGGAGACTGGGGCTACACCTTC
TRBV15	TRBD2	TRBJ2-3	NA	CATSGIAGIPDTQYF	TGTGCCACCAGCGGAATAGCGGGGATCCCAGATACGCAGTATTTT
TRBV3-1/TRBV3-2	TRBD2	TRBJ2-2	once	CASSPGLAGYTGELFF	TGTGCCAGCAGCCCAGGACTAGCGGGGTACACCGGGGAGCTGTTTTTT
TRBV6-2/TRBV6-3	TRBD2	TRBJ2-1	NA	CASSRLASLNEQFF	TGTGCCAGCAGTAGACTAGCGTCTCTTAATGAGCAGTTCTTC
TRBV9	NA	TRBJ2-1	once	CASSVESGTFDEQFF	TGTGCCAGCAGCGTAGAGTCGGGGACCTTCGATGAGCAGTTCTTC